Below, 5 T cell receptor beta chains from the same sample are listed, as sequenced in a study of cytotoxic CD8 clonotypes in ibrutinib-treated CLL. Method: immunoSEQ multiplex PCR; TCRdb's copy keeps in-frame clones and lacks some. The sample carries about 49,000 clones, around 53% recorded once. Sample: PBMCs, taken after 12 months of ibrutinib treatment. Receptors were obtained from a human donor with chronic lymphocytic leukemia.

The V gene is TRBV2, the J gene TRBJ1-1, with D hard to call. Trimming took off 9 bases at V and 3 bases at J, with 14 bases between the two ends. This CDR3 comprises 13 residues. Germline CDR1 SNHLY, CDR2 FYNNEI. CDR3: CASTLGEDTEAFF. In nucleotides, the CDR3 is TGTGCCAGTACGTTGGGTGAGGACACTGAAGCTTTCTTT.

The chain combines TRBV19 with TRBJ2-1, with 9 nucleotides matching TRBD2. V dropped 6 bases and J dropped 3; count of bases not matched to a gene: 6. This CDR3 spans 15 amino acids. Germline V gene lookup returns CDR1 LNHDA and CDR2 SQIVND (reference sequence). DNA for the CDR3: TGTGCCAGTAGCATGGGACTAGCAGACTACAATGAGCAGTTCTTC. Its translation: CASSMGLADYNEQFF.

This clone was picked up a small number of times. The J gene is TRBJ1-4, the V gene TRBV5-1; 9 bases are shared with TRBD1. This CDR3 is 14 amino acids long. Germline lookup yields CDR1 SGHRS and CDR2 YFSETQ. V dropped 4 bases and J dropped 8; count of bases not matched to a gene: 6. CDR3 sequence (DNA): TGCGCCAGCAGCCTCGGACAGGGGAGGGAAAAACTGTTTTTT. Protein: CASSLGQGREKLFF.

The V call is TRBV7-6, the J call TRBJ2-6; 8 bases align to TRBD1. The CDR3 has 16 amino acids. Trimming took 4 bases from V and 3 from J; bases not matched to a gene: 5. Germline CDR1 is SGHVS and CDR2 is FNYEAQ. This chain's CDR3 is CASSSQGAGGANVLTF. The CDR3 nucleotides read TGTGCCAGCAGCTCCCAGGGGGCAGGTGGGGCCAACGTCCTGACTTTC.

This chain joins TRBV4-1 and TRBJ1-1; D uncertain. The CDR3 loop spans 14 amino acids. The germline V gene has CDR1 MGHRA and CDR2 YSYEKL. The V gene lost 0 bases and the J gene lost 0 bases, with 5 bases spanning the gap. Here the CDR3 reads CASSQDPMNTEAFF. The CDR3 DNA reads as TGCGCCAGCAGCCAAGACCCGATGAACACTGAAGCTTTCTTT.